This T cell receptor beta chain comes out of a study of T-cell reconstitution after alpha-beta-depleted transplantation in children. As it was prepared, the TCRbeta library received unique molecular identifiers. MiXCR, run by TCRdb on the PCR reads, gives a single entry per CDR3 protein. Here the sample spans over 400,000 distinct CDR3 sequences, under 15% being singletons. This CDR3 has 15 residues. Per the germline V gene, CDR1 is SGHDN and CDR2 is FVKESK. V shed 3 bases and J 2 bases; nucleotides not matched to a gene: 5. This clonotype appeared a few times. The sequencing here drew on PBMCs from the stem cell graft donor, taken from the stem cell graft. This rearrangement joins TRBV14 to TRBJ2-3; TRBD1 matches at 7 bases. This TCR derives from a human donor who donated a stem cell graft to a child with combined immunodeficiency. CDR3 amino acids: CASSQTGQNTDTQYF. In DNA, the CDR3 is TGTGCCAGCAGCCAGACGGGACAGAACACAGATACGCAGTATTTT. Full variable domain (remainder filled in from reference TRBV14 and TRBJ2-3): EAGVTQFPSHSVIEKGQTVTLRCDPISGHDNLYWYRRVMGKEIKFLLHFVKESKQDESGMPNNRFLAERTGGTYSTLKVQPAELEDSGVYFCASSQTGQNTDTQYFGPGTRLTVL.